The 9 T cell receptor beta chains in this list originate from one sample, sequenced in a study of cytomegalovirus exposure and HLA in healthy donors. With 60 Vbeta and 13 Jbeta primers, the PCR was carried out. Repertoires were generated with immunoSEQ multiplex PCR, while TCRdb's copy carries only in-frame clones and drops some. This sample carries 80,000 to 95,000 clones, approximately 80% of them seen once, and the ten largest clones take 1.9%. The sequenced material came from PBMCs. The origin of the receptors is a woman in her twenties or thirties in good health and CMV-seronegative.

The V call is TRBV30, the J call TRBJ2-1; 7 bases are a match to TRBD2. V was clipped by 4 bases and J by 8 bases; unmatched bases: 11. Germline values: CDR1 GTSNPN, CDR2 SVGIG (reference sequence). The CDR3 is 14 amino acids. Written as DNA, the CDR3 is TGTGCCTGGAATAGCGGCGGGGGAATATATGAGCAGTTCTTC. The encoded protein is CAWNSGGGIYEQFF. The whole variable domain, remainder taken from reference TRBV30 and TRBJ2-1, is SQTIHQWPATLVQPVGSPLSLECTVEGTSNPNLYWYRQAAGRGLQLLFYSVGIGQISSEVPQNLSASRPQDRQFILSSKKLLLSDSGFYLCAWNSGGGIYEQFFGPGTRLTVL.

For the CDR3, the DNA is TGCGCCAGCACCCAGGGCCAGGGGTGCGGCTCCTACGAGCAGTACTTC. Its translation: CASTQGQGCGSYEQYF. The chain couples TRBV23-1 to TRBJ2-7; possibly TRBD1 for D (6 bases). TRBV23-1 is filed as an ORF, its function uncertain. V gave up 7 bases and J gave up 0 bases, with 19 bases separating them. The length of the CDR3 is 16 residues.

The genes are TRBV9 and TRBJ2-1; D gene ambiguous. CDR1 is SGDLS, CDR2 YYNGEE, per germline. The V end was cut by 4 bases, the J end by 0 bases, with 5 bases between. This CDR3 has 13 amino acids. CDR3 residues: CASSPSSYNEQFF. The CDR3 DNA is TGTGCCAGCAGCCCGAGCTCCTACAATGAGCAGTTCTTC.

This chain connects TRBV30 to TRBJ1-4; D may be TRBD1 (6 bases). Trimming removed 3 bases at V and 7 bases at J, with 15 bases between. Germline V gene lookup returns CDR1 GTSNPN and CDR2 SVGIG (reference sequence). This CDR3 is 14 amino acids long. This CDR3 reads CAWSPTGRTEKLFF. CDR3 nucleotides: TGTGCCTGGAGCCCGACAGGTCGGACTGAAAAACTGTTTTTT.

This clone was picked up one time. The CDR3 region is CASSFGELYEQYF. The CDR3, as DNA: TGTGCCAGCAGCTTCGGTGAATTATACGAGCAGTACTTC. The V call is TRBV5-4, the J call TRBJ2-7, with no clear D. V lost 2 bases and J lost 4, with 10 bases in between. The CDR3 loop spans 13 amino acids. CDR1 is SGHNT, CDR2 YYREEE, per germline (reference sequence).

The chain uses TRBV30 and TRBJ2-5; 11 nucleotides match TRBD2. V dropped 3 bases and J dropped 9; count of bases not matched to a gene: 6. Germline CDR1 is GTSNPN and CDR2 is SVGIG (reference sequence). The CDR3 has 13 amino acids. CDR3 loop: CAWSPGLAAAQYF. For the CDR3, the DNA is TGTGCCTGGAGCCCGGGACTAGCGGCGGCCCAGTACTTC.

The rearrangement uses TRBV5-1 and TRBJ1-5, with D perhaps TRBD1 (5 bases). V was clipped by 0 bases and J by 3 bases, with 10 bases between them. CDR1 and CDR2 from the germline V gene are SGHRS and YFSETQ. The CDR3 has 15 amino acids. The CDR3 DNA reads as TGCGCCAGCAGCTTGGGGCAGGGTAACAATCAGCCCCAGCATTTT. Translation gives CASSLGQGNNQPQHF.

This clone was seen only a few times. The chain recombines TRBV28 with TRBJ2-7; D remains ambiguous. Germline values: CDR1 MDHEN, CDR2 SYDVKM. There are 16 residues in the CDR3. Trimming removed 2 bases from V and 2 bases from J, with 16 bases in between. The CDR3 DNA sequence: TGTGCCAGCAGTTTACAAGCCCGCTACCGAGCCTACGAGCAGTACTTC. Translated: CASSLQARYRAYEQYF.

The CDR3 protein is CASSPTGGAPQHF. The DNA for the CDR3 is TGTGCCAGTAGTCCCACAGGGGGTGCGCCCCAGCATTTT. The rearrangement links TRBV19 to TRBJ1-5, with TRBD1 matching over 8 bases. CDR1 and CDR2 from the germline V gene are LNHDA and SQIVND (reference sequence). V shed 5 bases, J shed 9 bases, and the junction held 6 bases outside the gene matches. The CDR3 has 13 residues. Looking up the rest from reference TRBV19 and TRBJ1-5 gives the full variable domain: DGGITQSPKYLFRKEGQNVTLSCEQNLNHDAMYWYRQDPGQGLRLIYYSQIVNDFQKGDIAEGYSVSREKKESFPLTVTSAQKNPTAFYLCASSPTGGAPQHFGDGTRLSIL.